What follows are 9 T cell receptor beta chains derived from one specimen sequenced in a study of T-cell reconstitution after alpha-beta-depleted transplantation in children. As it was prepared, the TCRbeta library received unique molecular identifiers. TCRdb recomputed calls from the PCR reads with MiXCR, one row per CDR3 protein. Of some 440,000 distinct CDR3 sequences in the sample, about a sixth are singletons; the top ten hold around 28%. The sequencing used PBMCs, mostly from graft donor cells, collected 360 days after TCRalphabeta/CD19-depleted stem cell transplant. All receptors derive from a boy younger than two who had a stem cell transplant for Wiskott-Aldrich syndrome, so the T cells may come from the graft donor.

The gene calls are TRBV13 and TRBJ2-3, with unresolved D. This CDR3 spans 16 amino acids. V shed 7 bases and J shed 0 bases, with 17 bases lying between them. Germline V gives CDR1 PRHDT, CDR2 FYEKMQ (reference sequence). In nucleotides, the CDR3 is TGTGCCAGCACCCCATTATCGGAATGGAGCACAGATACGCAGTATTTT. Amino acids: CASTPLSEWSTDTQYF.

The chain employs TRBV3-1 and TRBJ2-4; 8 nucleotides align to TRBD2. The CDR3 has 14 amino acids. Germline V CDR1 and CDR2: LGHDT, YNNKEL (reference sequence). V trimming: 1 base; J trimming: 8 bases; junction bases outside the gene matches: 4. The CDR3 sequence is CASSQASGRDIQYF. The DNA of the CDR3 is TGTGCCAGCAGCCAAGCTAGCGGGCGGGACATTCAGTACTTC.

This clonotype has just a few counts. The rearrangement links TRBV24-1 to TRBJ2-1; D might be TRBD2 (5 bases). There are 15 residues in the CDR3. The germline V and J ends were trimmed by 4 bases and 3 bases, with 12 bases remaining between them. Germline V gene lookup returns CDR1 KGHDR and CDR2 SFDVKD. The CDR3 DNA follows: TGTGCCACCAGTGAGAGGGCAGGACTCTACAATGAGCAGTTCTTC. It yields the protein CATSERAGLYNEQFF.

CDR3: CASSTRDTNQPQHF. Written as DNA, the CDR3 is TGTGCCAGTAGTACAAGGGACACCAATCAGCCCCAGCATTTT. V gene TRBV19 combines with J gene TRBJ1-5; a weak D match, TRBD1 (6 bases). The CDR3 sequence is 14 residues long. In germline, CDR1 is LNHDA, CDR2 SQIVND (reference sequence). Trimming stripped 4 bases from V and 3 bases from J, with 10 bases between.

This clonotype came up a few times. V gene TRBV6-5 combines with J gene TRBJ2-1; perhaps TRBD2 as D (7 bases). CDR1 MNHEY and CDR2 SVGAGI come from the germline V gene. The V gene lost 5 bases and the J gene lost 5 bases, with 16 bases spanning the gap. This CDR3 has 15 residues. CDR3 in amino acids: CASSHSGGRNNEQFF. CDR3 nucleotides: TGTGCCAGCAGTCATTCGGGGGGCCGAAACAATGAGCAGTTCTTC.

This clonotype has a count of ten or more. This chain uses TRBV12-3 or TRBV12-4 with TRBJ1-3; D is undetermined. The CDR3 totals 18 residues. V shed 3 bases and J shed 0 bases, with 18 bases lying between them. The CDR3: CASSLVGGSLPSGNTIYF. As DNA, the CDR3 is TGTGCCAGCAGTTTGGTTGGCGGCAGTCTACCCTCTGGAAACACCATATATTTT.

V usage is TRBV11-1 and J usage is TRBJ2-6; the match to TRBD2 covers 9 bases. The CDR3 runs to 20 residues. V was pared by 5 bases and J by 0 bases, with 14 bases of the junction left unmatched. CDR1 is SGHAT and CDR2 is FQDESV in the germline V gene (reference sequence). The CDR3 reads CASSDPRTLAGISGANVLTF. The CDR3, as DNA: TGTGCCAGCAGCGACCCTCGGACTCTAGCGGGGATCTCTGGGGCCAACGTCCTGACTTTC.

The V gene is TRBV11-2, the J gene TRBJ2-1; maybe TRBD1 (6 bases). V lost 5 bases and J lost 3, with 23 bases in between. Germline V gives CDR1 SGHAT, CDR2 FQNNGV. CDR3 length: 18 amino acids. In nucleotides, the CDR3 is TGTGCCAGCAGCACAGGGAAGAGAGTACCTTTATACTACAATGAGCAGTTCTTC. Translated, it gives CASSTGKRVPLYYNEQFF.

This chain links TRBV20-1 with TRBJ2-1, with D tentatively TRBD1 or TRBD2 (5 bases each). CDR3 length: 14 amino acids. Germline V CDR1 and CDR2: DFQATT, SNEGSKA (reference sequence). V was clipped by 2 bases and J by 8 bases, with 16 bases between them. The CDR3, as DNA: TGCAGTGCTAGAATGGGACGGGCTAGTGATGAGCAGTTCTTC. This translates into CSARMGRASDEQFF.